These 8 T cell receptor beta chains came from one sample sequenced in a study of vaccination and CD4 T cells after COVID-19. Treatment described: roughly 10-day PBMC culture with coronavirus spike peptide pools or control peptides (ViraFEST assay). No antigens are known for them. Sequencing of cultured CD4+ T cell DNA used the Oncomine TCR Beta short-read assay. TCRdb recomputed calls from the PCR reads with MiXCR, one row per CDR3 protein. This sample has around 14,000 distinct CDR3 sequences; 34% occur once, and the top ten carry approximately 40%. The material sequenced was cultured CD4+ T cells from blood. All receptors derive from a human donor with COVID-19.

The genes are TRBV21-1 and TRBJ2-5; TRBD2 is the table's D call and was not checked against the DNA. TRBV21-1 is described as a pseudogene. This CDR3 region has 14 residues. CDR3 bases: TGTGCCAGCTGGGGACTAGCGGGGATGGAGACCCAGTACTTC. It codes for CASWGLAGMETQYF.

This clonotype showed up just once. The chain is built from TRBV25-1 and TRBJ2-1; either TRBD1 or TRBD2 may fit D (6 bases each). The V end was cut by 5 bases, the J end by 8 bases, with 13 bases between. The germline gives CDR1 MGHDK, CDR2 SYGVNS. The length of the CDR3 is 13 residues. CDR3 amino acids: CASSLPGGHEQFF. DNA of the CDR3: TGTGCCAGCAGTTTACCCGGGGGCCATGAGCAGTTCTTC.

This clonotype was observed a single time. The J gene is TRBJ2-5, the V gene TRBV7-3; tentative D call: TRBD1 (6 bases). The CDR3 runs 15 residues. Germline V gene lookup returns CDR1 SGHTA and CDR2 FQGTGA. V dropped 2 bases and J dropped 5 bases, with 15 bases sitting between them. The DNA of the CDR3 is TGTGCCAGCAGCTTAGGTGGCAGGGGTTCCGAGACCCAGTACTTC. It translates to CASSLGGRGSETQYF.

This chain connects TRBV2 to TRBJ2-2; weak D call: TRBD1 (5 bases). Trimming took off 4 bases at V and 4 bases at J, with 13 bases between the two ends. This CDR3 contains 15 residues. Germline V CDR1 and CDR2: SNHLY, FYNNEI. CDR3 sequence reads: CASSGSQGATGELFF. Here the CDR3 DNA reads TGTGCCAGCAGTGGGAGCCAGGGTGCCACCGGGGAGCTGTTTTTT.

CDR3 in DNA: TGCAGTGCTAGAGATATAGTTTGGTCTAGCGGGGACCAAGAGACCCAGTACTTC. Protein sequence: CSARDIVWSSGDQETQYF. V usage is TRBV20-1 and J usage is TRBJ2-5; 9 bases match TRBD2. The junction had 11 bases not matched to a gene; V was cut back by 0 bases and J by 0 bases. Germline CDR1 and CDR2: DFQATT and SNEGSKA (reference sequence). The CDR3 spans 18 residues.

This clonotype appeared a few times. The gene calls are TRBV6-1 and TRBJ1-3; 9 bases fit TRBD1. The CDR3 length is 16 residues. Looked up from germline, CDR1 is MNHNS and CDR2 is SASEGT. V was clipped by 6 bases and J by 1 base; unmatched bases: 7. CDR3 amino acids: CASSPKQGASGNTIYF. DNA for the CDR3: TGTGCCAGCAGCCCTAAACAGGGGGCGTCTGGAAACACCATATATTTT.

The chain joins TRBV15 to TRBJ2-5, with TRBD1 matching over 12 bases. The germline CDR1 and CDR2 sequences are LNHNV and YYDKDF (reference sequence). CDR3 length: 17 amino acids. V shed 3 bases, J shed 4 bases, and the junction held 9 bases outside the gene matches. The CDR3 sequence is CATSRVRDRGLLETQYF. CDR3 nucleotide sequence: TGTGCCACCAGCAGGGTCCGGGACAGGGGGCTACTAGAGACCCAGTACTTC. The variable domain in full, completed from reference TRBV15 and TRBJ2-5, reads DAMVIQNPRYQVTQFGKPVTLSCSQTLNHNVMYWYQQKSSQAPKLLFHYYDKDFNNEADTPDNFQSRRPNTSFCFLDIRSPGLGDTAMYLCATSRVRDRGLLETQYFGPGTRLLVL.

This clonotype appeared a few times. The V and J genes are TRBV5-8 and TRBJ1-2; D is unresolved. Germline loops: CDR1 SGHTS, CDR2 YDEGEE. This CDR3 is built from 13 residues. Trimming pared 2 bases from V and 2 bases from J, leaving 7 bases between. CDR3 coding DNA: TGTGCCAGCAGCTTCGGGCAGAACTATGGCTACACCTTC. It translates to CASSFGQNYGYTF.